This T cell receptor (beta chain) was found in a study of T cell repertoires in cytomegalovirus infection. TCRdb redid the calling of the reads with MiXCR, one entry per CDR3 protein. The sample lists fewer than 650,000 distinct CDR3 sequences; under 45% were seen once. This clonotype was counted only a few times. No antigen is known for it. Trimming pared 6 bases from V and 5 bases from J, leaving 17 bases between. The germline gives CDR1 MNHNS, CDR2 SASEGT. The CDR3 has 14 residues. The sequence derives from a human donor in good health (CMV status not recorded). Some clones in this sample may be carry-over from other donors' samples. V gene TRBV6-1 combines with J gene TRBJ2-7; tentative D call: TRBD2 (5 bases). The sequencing here drew on cultured PBMCs, taken from culture after CMV antigen stimulation. CDR3 nucleotides: TGTGCCAGCAGCGAGCCCGGGATCCGCAACGAGCAGTACTTC. This sequence encodes CASSEPGIRNEQYF.